The source of this T cell receptor beta chain is a study of blood T cells in healthy people across ages. The study's findings and limits: Per million T cells, the diversity of TCR beta decreased roughly linearly as age advanced. Donor CMV infection status was unknown, possibly confounding age-related changes in expanded clonotypes. Diversity was higher, and naive CD4+ cells more numerous, in long-lived donors than in aged donors.

Trimming shortened V by 6 bases and J by 5 bases, and 14 bases separated the two germline ends. The CDR3 spans 12 residues. Germline loops: CDR1 DFQATT, CDR2 SNEGSKA (reference sequence). Next came a second PCR, run for about 7 to 12 cycles, which used a sample-barcoded 5' primer along with a J-beta primer mix. Using its own MiXCR run on the 5' RACE reads, TCRdb lists one record per CDR3 protein. The table has 540,000 or so distinct CDR3 sequences, less than 60% seen once. A word on this clonotype: Its specificity is unknown.

Per sample, a minimum of 6 million PBMCs were isolated. The TCR originated in a man aged 80 or over in good health. The sample comprised blood. This chain links TRBV20-1 with TRBJ2-7; possible D gene TRBD2, 6 bases. The CDR3 here is CSAPGLLNEQYF. The CDR3 DNA reads TGCAGTGCCCCGGGACTTCTCAACGAGCAGTACTTC.